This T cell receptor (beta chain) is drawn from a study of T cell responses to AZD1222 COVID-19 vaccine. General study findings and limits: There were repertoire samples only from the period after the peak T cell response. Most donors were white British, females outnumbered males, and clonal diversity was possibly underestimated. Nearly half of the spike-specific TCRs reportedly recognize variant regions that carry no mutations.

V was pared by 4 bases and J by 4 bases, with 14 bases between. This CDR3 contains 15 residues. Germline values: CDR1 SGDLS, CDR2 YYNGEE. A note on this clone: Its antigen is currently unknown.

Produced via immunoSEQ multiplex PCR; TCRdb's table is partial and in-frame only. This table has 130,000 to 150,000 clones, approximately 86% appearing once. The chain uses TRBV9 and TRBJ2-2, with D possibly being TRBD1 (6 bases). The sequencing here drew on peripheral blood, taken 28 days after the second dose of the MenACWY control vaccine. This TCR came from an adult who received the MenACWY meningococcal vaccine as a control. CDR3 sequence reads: CASSTTGHPTGELFF. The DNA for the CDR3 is TGTGCCAGCAGCACCACGGGACACCCCACCGGGGAGCTGTTTTTT.